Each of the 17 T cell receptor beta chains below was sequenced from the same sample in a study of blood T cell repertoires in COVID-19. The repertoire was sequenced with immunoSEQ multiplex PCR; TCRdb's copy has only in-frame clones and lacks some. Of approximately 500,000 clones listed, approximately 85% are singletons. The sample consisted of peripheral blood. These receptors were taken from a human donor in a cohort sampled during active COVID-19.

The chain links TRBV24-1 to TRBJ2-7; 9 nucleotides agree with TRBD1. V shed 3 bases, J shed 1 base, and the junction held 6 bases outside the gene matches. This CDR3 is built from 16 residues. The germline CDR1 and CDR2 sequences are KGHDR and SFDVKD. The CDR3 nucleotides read TGTGCCACCAGTGATCCCGGGACAGGGAAGTCCTACGAGCAGTACTTC. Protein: CATSDPGTGKSYEQYF.

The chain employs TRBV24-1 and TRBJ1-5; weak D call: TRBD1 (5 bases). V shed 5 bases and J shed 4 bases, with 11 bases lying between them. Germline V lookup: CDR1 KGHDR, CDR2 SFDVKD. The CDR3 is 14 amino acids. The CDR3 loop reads CATSAGGENQPQHF. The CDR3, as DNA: TGTGCCACCAGTGCCGGGGGGGAAAATCAGCCCCAGCATTTT.

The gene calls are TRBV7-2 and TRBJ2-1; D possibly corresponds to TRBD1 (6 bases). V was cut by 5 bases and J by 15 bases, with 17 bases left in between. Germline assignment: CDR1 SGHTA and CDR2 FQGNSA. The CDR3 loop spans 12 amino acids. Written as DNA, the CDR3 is TGTGCCAGCAGCGCAGGGGTCCAGGCCCCGTTCTTC. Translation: CASSAGVQAPFF.

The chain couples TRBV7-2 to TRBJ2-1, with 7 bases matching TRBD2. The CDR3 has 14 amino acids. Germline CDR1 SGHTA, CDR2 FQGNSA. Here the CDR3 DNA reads TGTTCAGAGCGGCGAGCGGGAATAGACAATGAGCAGTTCTTC. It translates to CSERRAGIDNEQFF. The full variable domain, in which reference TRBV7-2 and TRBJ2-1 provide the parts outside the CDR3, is GAGVSQSPSNKVTEKGKDVELRCDPISGHTALYWYRQSLGQGLEFLIYFQGNSAPDKSGLPSDRFSAERTGGSVSTLTIQRTQQEDSAVYLCSERRAGIDNEQFFGPGTRLTVL.

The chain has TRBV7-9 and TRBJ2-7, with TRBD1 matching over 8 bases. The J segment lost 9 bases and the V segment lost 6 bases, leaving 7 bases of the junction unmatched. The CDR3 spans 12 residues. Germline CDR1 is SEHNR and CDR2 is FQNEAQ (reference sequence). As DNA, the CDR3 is TGTGCCAGCAGTACCGGACAGGGAGGGCAGTACTTC. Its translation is CASSTGQGGQYF.

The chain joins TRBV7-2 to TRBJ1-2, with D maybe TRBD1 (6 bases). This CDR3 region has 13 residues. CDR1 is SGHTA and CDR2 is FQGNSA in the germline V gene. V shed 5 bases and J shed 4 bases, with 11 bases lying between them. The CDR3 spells CASSPGRGYGYTF. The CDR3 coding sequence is TGTGCCAGCAGCCCAGGCAGGGGCTATGGCTACACCTTC.

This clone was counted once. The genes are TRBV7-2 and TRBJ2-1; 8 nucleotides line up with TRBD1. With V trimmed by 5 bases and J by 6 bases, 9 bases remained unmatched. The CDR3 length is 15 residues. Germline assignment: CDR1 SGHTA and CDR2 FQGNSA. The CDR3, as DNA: TGTGCCAGCAGCCAGGGGGCAGGACAGATCAATGAGCAGTTCTTC. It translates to CASSQGAGQINEQFF.

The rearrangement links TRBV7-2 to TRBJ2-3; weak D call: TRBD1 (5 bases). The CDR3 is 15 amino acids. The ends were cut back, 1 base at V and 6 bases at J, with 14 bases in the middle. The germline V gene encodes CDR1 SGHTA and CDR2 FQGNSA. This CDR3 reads CASSLGAGWKDTQYF. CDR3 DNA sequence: TGTGCCAGCAGCTTAGGGGCAGGGTGGAAGGATACGCAGTATTTT.

The CDR3 nucleotides read TGCGCCAGCAGCCCAGGGGGAGATAAAGATACGCAGTATTTT. Translation gives CASSPGGDKDTQYF. The chain couples TRBV5-1 to TRBJ2-3; TRBD1 matches 7 bases. This CDR3 contains 14 residues. Trimming took 4 bases from V and 5 from J; bases not matched to a gene: 7. CDR1 is SGHRS, CDR2 YFSETQ, per germline.

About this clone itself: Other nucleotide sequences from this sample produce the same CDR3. The CDR3 nucleotides read TGTGCCAGCAGCGTAGTAGCCGAGAACACTGAAGCTTTCTTT. As protein: CASSVVAENTEAFF. V usage is TRBV9 and J usage is TRBJ1-1; D is unclear. The ends were cut back, 0 bases at V and 1 base at J, with 7 bases in the middle. CDR3 length: 14 amino acids. The germline CDR1 and CDR2 sequences are SGDLS and YYNGEE.

The CDR3 bases are TGTGCCAGCAGGGCCGGGACAGGGGTCATTGGGGCTTTCTTT. Its protein product is CASRAGTGVIGAFF. This sequence joins TRBV28 and TRBJ1-1, with TRBD1 matching over 10 bases. Germline lookup yields CDR1 MDHEN and CDR2 SYDVKM. The length of the CDR3 is 14 residues. Trimming at V came to 6 bases and at J to 11 bases, leaving 12 bases not matched to a gene. The whole variable domain, remainder taken from reference TRBV28 and TRBJ1-1, is DVKVTQSSRYLVKRTGEKVFLECVQDMDHENMFWYRQDPGLGLRLIYFSYDVKMKEKGDIPEGYSVSREKKERFSLILESASTNQTSMYLCASRAGTGVIGAFFGQGTRLTVV.

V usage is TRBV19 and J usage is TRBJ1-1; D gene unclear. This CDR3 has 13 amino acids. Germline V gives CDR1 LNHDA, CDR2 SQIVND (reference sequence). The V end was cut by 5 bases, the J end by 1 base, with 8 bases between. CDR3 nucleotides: TGTGCCAGTAGTGGGCTTAAGAACACTGAAGCTTTCTTT. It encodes CASSGLKNTEAFF. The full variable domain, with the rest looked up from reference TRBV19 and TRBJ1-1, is DGGITQSPKYLFRKEGQNVTLSCEQNLNHDAMYWYRQDPGQGLRLIYYSQIVNDFQKGDIAEGYSVSREKKESFPLTVTSAQKNPTAFYLCASSGLKNTEAFFGQGTRLTVV.

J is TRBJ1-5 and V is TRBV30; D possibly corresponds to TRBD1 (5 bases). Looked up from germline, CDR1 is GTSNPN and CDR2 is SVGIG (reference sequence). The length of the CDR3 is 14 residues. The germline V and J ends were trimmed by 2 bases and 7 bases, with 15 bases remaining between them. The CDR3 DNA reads TGTGCCTGGAGTCGATCTACAGGAAGGCAGCCCCAGCATTTT. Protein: CAWSRSTGRQPQHF.

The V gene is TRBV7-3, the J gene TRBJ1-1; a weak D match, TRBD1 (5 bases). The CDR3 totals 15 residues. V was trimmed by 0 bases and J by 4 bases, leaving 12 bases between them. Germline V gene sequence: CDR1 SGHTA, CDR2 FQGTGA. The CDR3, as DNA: TGTGCCAGCAGCTTAACTAGGGACTCCTTCACTGAAGCTTTCTTT. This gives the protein CASSLTRDSFTEAFF. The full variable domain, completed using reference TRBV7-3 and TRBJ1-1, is GAGVSQTPSNKVTEKGKYVELRCDPISGHTALYWYRQSLGQGPEFLIYFQGTGAADDSGLPNDRFFAVRPEGSVSTLKIQRTERGDSAVYLCASSLTRDSFTEAFFGQGTRLTVV.

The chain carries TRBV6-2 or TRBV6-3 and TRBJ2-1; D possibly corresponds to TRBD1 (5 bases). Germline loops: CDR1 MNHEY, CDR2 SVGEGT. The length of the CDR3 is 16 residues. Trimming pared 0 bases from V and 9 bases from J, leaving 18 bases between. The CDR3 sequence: CASSYSLGRPQGEQFF. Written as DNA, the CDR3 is TGTGCCAGCAGTTACTCCCTGGGCAGACCCCAGGGTGAGCAGTTCTTC.

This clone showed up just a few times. The CDR3 region is CASSLHNSYNSPLHF. The CDR3 DNA sequence: TGTGCCAGCAGTCTCCACAACTCCTATAATTCACCCCTCCACTTT. The chain joins TRBV6-5 to TRBJ1-6; D is ambiguous. Germline loops: CDR1 MNHEY, CDR2 SVGAGI. The CDR3 spans 15 residues. V lost 5 bases, J lost 0 bases, and 8 bases lay in between.

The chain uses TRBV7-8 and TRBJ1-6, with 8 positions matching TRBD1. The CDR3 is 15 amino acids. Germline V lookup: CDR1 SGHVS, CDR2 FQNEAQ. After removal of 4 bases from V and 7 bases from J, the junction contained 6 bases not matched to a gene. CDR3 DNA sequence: TGTGCCAGCAGCTGGATTACAGGGGGGAATTCACCCCTCCACTTT. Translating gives CASSWITGGNSPLHF.